The 8 T cell receptor beta chains presented below share a single source sample, sequenced in a study of cytomegalovirus exposure and HLA in healthy donors. Researchers ran the PCR with 60 Vbeta and 13 Jbeta primers. Repertoires were generated with immunoSEQ multiplex PCR, while TCRdb's copy carries only in-frame clones and drops some. The sample lists about 170,000 clones; 75% to 90% were seen once. The sample consisted of PBMCs. These receptors were obtained from a male donor in good health and CMV-seronegative.

The chain has TRBV6-6 and TRBJ1-1; D not resolved. Germline V CDR1 and CDR2: MNHNY, SVGAGI (reference sequence). This CDR3 is built from 13 residues. Trimming removed 6 bases at V and 1 base at J, with 9 bases between. CDR3 protein: CASRLQTNTEAFF. CDR3 sequence (DNA): TGTGCCAGCAGGCTACAGACGAACACTGAAGCTTTCTTT.

This chain joins TRBV2 and TRBJ1-2; 12 bases fit TRBD1. V was clipped by 6 bases and J by 8 bases; unmatched bases: 10. The CDR3 is 15 amino acids. Germline assignment: CDR1 SNHLY and CDR2 FYNNEI. DNA for the CDR3: TGTGCCAGCAGCGTCCGGGACAGGGGGCCCGAGGGCTACACCTTC. Translating gives CASSVRDRGPEGYTF.

The rearrangement joins TRBV18 to TRBJ2-2; D unclear. The CDR3 spans 16 residues. V was pared by 0 bases and J by 3 bases, with 11 bases between. Germline CDR1 and CDR2: KGHSH and LQKENI. The CDR3 reads CASSPPAQIYTGELFF. CDR3 in DNA: TGTGCCAGCTCACCACCGGCCCAGATCTACACCGGGGAGCTGTTTTTT.

The rearrangement joins TRBV6-1 to TRBJ1-6; 7 bases match TRBD1. CDR1 is MNHNS, CDR2 SASEGT, per germline. V lost 2 bases to trimming and J lost 10 bases; unmatched junction nucleotides: 11. The CDR3 has 16 residues. For the CDR3, the DNA is TGTGCCAGCAGTGAAACTAGGGGGCGCTGGGGCTCACCCCTCCACTTT. It translates to CASSETRGRWGSPLHF.

This sequence joins TRBV29-1 and TRBJ1-1, with a tentative D call TRBD1 (6 bases). V shed 4 bases and J shed 4 bases, with 13 bases lying between them. CDR3 length: 13 residues. Germline lookup yields CDR1 SQVTM and CDR2 ANQGSEA. The CDR3 nucleotides are TGCAGCGTTGTTCGCCCAGGGGTCACTGAAGCTTTCTTT. Protein: CSVVRPGVTEAFF.

Comment on this clone: The junction shows a germline mismatch at one end, possibly a read error. The V and J genes are TRBV7-9 and TRBJ2-7; D is unresolved. Per germline, CDR1 SEHNR and CDR2 FQNEAQ (reference sequence). This CDR3 comprises 12 residues. CDR3 nucleotides: TGTTCCAGCAGCTTTTCGGCCTACGAGCAGTACTTC. It yields the protein CSSSFSAYEQYF. Using reference TRBV7-9 and TRBJ2-7 for the parts outside the CDR3, the full variable domain is DTGVSQNPRHKITKRGQNVTFRCDPISEHNRLYWYRQTLGQGPEFLTYFQNEAQLEKSRLLSDRFSAERPKGSFSTLEIQRTEQGDSAMYLCSSSFSAYEQYFGPGTRLTVT.

The rearrangement joins TRBV5-4 to TRBJ1-1; possible D gene TRBD1, 5 bases. V was clipped by 3 bases and J by 1 base, with 16 bases between them. The CDR3 consists of 16 residues. Germline CDR1 and CDR2: SGHNT and YYREEE (reference sequence). The CDR3 spells CASSSGGMGRNTEAFF. CDR3 sequence (DNA): TGTGCCAGCAGCTCCGGGGGGATGGGCAGGAACACTGAAGCTTTCTTT.

This clone was observed a few times. The V and J genes are TRBV7-2 and TRBJ1-2, with 7 bases lining up with TRBD1. Germline values: CDR1 SGHTA, CDR2 FQGNSA. Trimming took 2 bases from V and 6 from J; bases not matched to a gene: 6. The CDR3 runs to 14 residues. CDR3 in amino acids: CASSLKGRGNGYTF. Here the CDR3 DNA reads TGTGCCAGCAGCTTAAAGGGCAGGGGGAATGGCTACACCTTC. The full variable domain, its missing parts supplied by reference TRBV7-2 and TRBJ1-2, is GAGVSQSPSNKVTEKGKDVELRCDPISGHTALYWYRQSLGQGLEFLIYFQGNSAPDKSGLPSDRFSAERTGGSVSTLTIQRTQQEDSAVYLCASSLKGRGNGYTFGSGTRLTVV.